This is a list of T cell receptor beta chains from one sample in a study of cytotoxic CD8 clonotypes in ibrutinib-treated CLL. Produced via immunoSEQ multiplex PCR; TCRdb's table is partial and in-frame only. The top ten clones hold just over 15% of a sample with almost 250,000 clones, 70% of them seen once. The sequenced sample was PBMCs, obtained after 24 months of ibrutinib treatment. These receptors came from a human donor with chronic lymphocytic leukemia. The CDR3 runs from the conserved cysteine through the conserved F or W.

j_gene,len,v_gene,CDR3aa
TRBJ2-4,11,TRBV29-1,CSVAPANIQYF
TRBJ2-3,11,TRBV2,CASSEISTQYF
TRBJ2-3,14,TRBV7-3,CASTRGRSTDTQYF
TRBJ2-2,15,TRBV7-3,CASSRGQLNTGELFF
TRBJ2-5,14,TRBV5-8,CASSTGTAQETQYF
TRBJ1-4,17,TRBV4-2,CASSQGFGTGLSEKLFF
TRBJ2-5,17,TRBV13,CASSPTGQGPLQETQYF
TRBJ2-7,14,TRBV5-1,CASSFPPFSYEQYF
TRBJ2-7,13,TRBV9,CASSVSLDYEQYF
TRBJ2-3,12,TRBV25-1,CASITAGDTQYF
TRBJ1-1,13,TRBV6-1,CASSRTGNTEAFF
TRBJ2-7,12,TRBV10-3,CAIRGTGNEQYF
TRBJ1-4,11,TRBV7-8,CASSPGEKLFF
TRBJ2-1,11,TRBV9,CASSVNNEQFF
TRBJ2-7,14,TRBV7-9,CASSLGGQGYEQYF
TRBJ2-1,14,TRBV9,CASSVAGTSDEQFF
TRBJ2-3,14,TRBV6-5,CASSDTGQPDTQYF
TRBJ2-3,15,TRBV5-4,CASSLGAGSTDTQYF
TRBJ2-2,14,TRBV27,CASRSGASTGELFF
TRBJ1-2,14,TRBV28,CASSPHSGRDGYTF
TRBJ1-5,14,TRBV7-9,CASSLGLQNQPQHF
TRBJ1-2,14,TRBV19,CASSFGTEARGYTF
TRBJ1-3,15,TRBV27,CASSSNGQGGNTIYF
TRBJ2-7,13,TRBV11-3,CASSLDKNGVQYF
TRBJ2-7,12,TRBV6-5,CASSSRGREQYF
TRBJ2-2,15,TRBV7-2,CASSPSGVNTGELFF
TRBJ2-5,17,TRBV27,CASSSGGWREWEETQYF
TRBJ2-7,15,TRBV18,CASSPTGTGGNEQYF
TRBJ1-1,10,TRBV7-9,CASGAPEAFF
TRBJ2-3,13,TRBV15,CATSRDPDDTQYF
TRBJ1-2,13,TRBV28,CASTKQGARGYTF
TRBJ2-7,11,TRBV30,CAWSGAYEQYF
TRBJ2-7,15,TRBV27,CASSSPGQGMYEQYF
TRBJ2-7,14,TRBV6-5,CASSYGLDSYEQYF
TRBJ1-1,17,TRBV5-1,CASSYSAGTGANTEAFF